The next 22 T cell receptor beta chains were all read from a single sample in a study of blood T cell repertoires in COVID-19. Profiled with immunoSEQ multiplex PCR; TCRdb holds only in-frame clones, not every one. This sample yields approximately 240,000 clones, of which approximately 86% are seen a single time; more than 4.5% belongs to the top ten. Sequenced material: peripheral blood. Receptors were obtained from a woman of 80 years or more with active or convalescent COVID-19.

The chain is built from TRBV7-9 and TRBJ2-1, with 13 bases that match TRBD2. Germline CDR1 and CDR2: SEHNR and FQNEAQ (reference sequence). V dropped 0 bases and J dropped 4; count of bases not matched to a gene: 0. The CDR3 consists of 16 residues. The CDR3 region is CASSLAGLAGYNEQFF. The CDR3 DNA sequence: TGTGCCAGCAGCTTAGCGGGACTAGCGGGGTACAATGAGCAGTTCTTC.

The chain couples TRBV6-5 to TRBJ2-7; D possibly corresponds to TRBD2 (6 bases). CDR3 length equals 16 residues. Germline CDR1 is MNHEY and CDR2 is SVGAGI. Trimming pared 2 bases from V and 0 bases from J, leaving 14 bases between. The CDR3 nucleotides read TGTGCCAGCAGTTACGTTACGGGGGTGGCCTCCTACGAGCAGTACTTC. Translation gives CASSYVTGVASYEQYF.

This clone was seen just once. The CDR3 region has the DNA TGTGCCAGCACCCGACAGAGTTATAGCAATCAGCCCCAGCATTTT. It encodes CASTRQSYSNQPQHF. The chain combines TRBV28 with TRBJ1-5; maybe TRBD1 (5 bases). V was trimmed by 7 bases and J by 0 bases, leaving 13 bases between them. Germline lookup yields CDR1 MDHEN and CDR2 SYDVKM. The CDR3 consists of 15 residues.

In its sample, this clone was seen once. The V gene is TRBV15, the J gene TRBJ2-1, with D unresolved. This CDR3 has 15 residues. Looked up from germline, CDR1 is LNHNV and CDR2 is YYDKDF (reference sequence). Trimming left V 0 bases short and J 9 bases short, with 15 bases between. For the CDR3, the DNA is TGTGCCACCAGCAGAGATAGGCTAGTCACCGTTGAGCAGTTCTTC. Protein sequence: CATSRDRLVTVEQFF.

CDR3: CASTNIWEQYF. The CDR3 nucleotides read TGTGCCAGCACCAACATATGGGAGCAGTACTTC. This chain links TRBV6-5 with TRBJ2-7; D is ambiguous. The CDR3 length is 11 residues. The germline V gene encodes CDR1 MNHEY and CDR2 SVGAGI. The ends were cut back, 7 bases at V and 7 bases at J, with 11 bases in the middle.

The chain has TRBV24-1 and TRBJ2-3; 9 bases map to TRBD2. Germline-derived CDR1 and CDR2 are KGHDR and SFDVKD. The ends lost 2 bases at V and 0 bases at J; junction bases unmatched: 5. The CDR3 runs to 17 residues. CDR3 DNA sequence: TGTGCCACCAGTGATTCTCGGCTAGCGGGAAGCACAGATACGCAGTATTTT. This encodes CATSDSRLAGSTDTQYF.

The rearrangement links TRBV28 to TRBJ1-2; TRBD1 is a possible D gene (6 bases). This CDR3 has 12 residues. Trimming left V 3 bases short and J 5 bases short, with 7 bases between. Germline CDR1 is MDHEN and CDR2 is SYDVKM. The CDR3 reads CASSFGQYGYTF. Written as DNA, the CDR3 is TGTGCCAGCAGTTTCGGACAGTATGGCTACACCTTC.

The rearrangement links TRBV24-1 to TRBJ2-5, with 15 nucleotides matching TRBD2. CDR1 is KGHDR, CDR2 SFDVKD, per germline. The junction had 3 bases not matched to a gene; V was cut back by 4 bases and J by 4 bases. The CDR3 is 16 amino acids. The CDR3 loop reads CATSDSGLAGGETQYF. DNA for the CDR3: TGTGCCACCAGTGACTCGGGACTAGCGGGAGGAGAGACCCAGTACTTC.

The chain carries TRBV2 and TRBJ2-3; 7 bases line up with TRBD2. The V gene end was trimmed by 7 bases and the J gene end by 2 bases; junction bases not matched to a gene: 6. Germline-derived CDR1 and CDR2 are SNHLY and FYNNEI. The length of the CDR3 is 14 residues. CDR3 loop: CASTAGLLTDTQYF. CDR3 nucleotide sequence: TGTGCCAGCACAGCGGGACTTCTCACAGATACGCAGTATTTT.

V is TRBV19 and J is TRBJ1-5; TRBD1 agrees at 9 bases. Germline V gives CDR1 LNHDA, CDR2 SQIVND (reference sequence). This CDR3 region has 15 residues. The V segment lost 8 bases and the J segment 2 bases; nucleotides outside the gene matches: 7. CDR3 amino acids: CASDRGEVGNQPQHF. The CDR3 DNA is TGTGCCAGTGACAGGGGGGAGGTGGGCAATCAGCCCCAGCATTTT.

This chain links TRBV10-2 with TRBJ2-7, with a possible D match to TRBD1 (6 bases). Per germline, CDR1 WSHSY and CDR2 SAAADI. This CDR3 spans 14 amino acids. Trimming took 6 bases from V and 2 from J, leaving 14 bases between them. The CDR3 spells CASSRQDVTYEQYF. The CDR3 DNA reads TGCGCCAGCAGCAGACAGGATGTTACCTACGAGCAGTACTTC.

This chain joins TRBV18 and TRBJ2-7, with 8 positions matching TRBD1. V was pared by 6 bases and J by 5 bases, with 12 bases of the junction left unmatched. CDR3 length: 15 residues. Germline CDR1 is KGHSH and CDR2 is LQKENI. The CDR3 coding sequence is TGTGCCAGCTCCGGTAGCACAGGGGGACTCAACGAGCAGTACTTC. Its translation: CASSGSTGGLNEQYF.

This chain uses TRBV18 with TRBJ2-3; D is perhaps TRBD1 (7 bases). Germline CDR1 reads KGHSH; CDR2 reads LQKENI. Deletions cut 0 bases from V and 3 bases from J, with 16 bases between. This CDR3 comprises 17 residues. The DNA for the CDR3 is TGTGCCAGCTCACCACCGCGCGGGGCAGGGGGGACAGATACGCAGTATTTT. Its translation: CASSPPRGAGGTDTQYF.

The rearrangement links TRBV3-1 (or the pseudogene TRBV3-2) to TRBJ2-1, with 9 bases lining up with TRBD2. This CDR3 is built from 17 residues. The V and J ends lost 5 bases and 3 bases, in that order; junction bases with no gene match: 11. CDR1 is LGHDT, CDR2 YNNKEL, per germline (reference sequence). In nucleotides, the CDR3 is TGTGCCAGCAGCGAAGGAGGAGGTAGCGGGAGCTACAATGAGCAGTTCTTC. Encoded protein: CASSEGGGSGSYNEQFF.

As regards this clone: The junction does not match germline at one end; this may be a read error. V is TRBV4-2 and J is TRBJ1-1; no definite D call. This CDR3 is 14 amino acids long. Germline loops: CDR1 LGHNA, CDR2 YNFKEQ. The CDR3 nucleotides read TGTGCCAGCAGCCTCGAGGACTGGAACACTGAAGCTCTCTTT. Its protein product is CASSLEDWNTEALF.

The chain is built from TRBV11-2 and TRBJ1-3; possible D gene TRBD1, 5 bases. Germline CDR1 SGHAT, CDR2 FQNNGV. The V gene lost 3 bases and the J gene lost 5 bases, with 14 bases spanning the gap. This CDR3 has 15 residues. The CDR3 protein is CASSLGPSGRNTIYF. The CDR3, as DNA: TGTGCCAGCAGCTTGGGGCCAAGCGGGAGAAACACCATATATTTT.

This clone was detected only a few times. The chain combines TRBV28 with TRBJ2-1; 7 bases map to TRBD1. The CDR3 loop spans 10 amino acids. Germline CDR1 MDHEN, CDR2 SYDVKM. V gave up 10 bases and J gave up 12 bases; unmatched junction bases: 6. This CDR3 is CAIPTGRQFF. The CDR3 region has the DNA TGTGCCATCCCGACAGGGAGGCAGTTCTTC.

V and J are TRBV5-1 and TRBJ1-6, with D possibly TRBD1 on 5 matching bases. In germline, CDR1 is SGHRS, CDR2 YFSETQ. The CDR3 is 15 residues long. Between the trimmed V and J ends, which lost 4 bases and 7 bases, there was a span of 15 bases. Here the CDR3 reads CASSPEGLLNSPLHF. CDR3 DNA: TGCGCCAGCAGCCCCGAGGGACTTCTGAATTCACCCCTCCACTTT.

This sequence joins TRBV9 and TRBJ1-5; 7 bases align to TRBD1. Trimming removed 0 bases from V and 6 bases from J; junction bases left unmatched: 6. The CDR3 spans 15 residues. Germline CDR1 and CDR2: SGDLS and YYNGEE. The CDR3 DNA reads as TGTGCCAGCAGCGTAGGACAGGGACGGGGTCAGCCCCAGCATTTT. Translating gives CASSVGQGRGQPQHF.

The V call is TRBV6-6, the J call TRBJ2-6; D might be TRBD2 (5 bases). V dropped 9 bases and J dropped 0 bases, with 12 bases sitting between them. This CDR3 region has 15 residues. The germline V gene has CDR1 MNHNY and CDR2 SVGAGI (reference sequence). The CDR3 spells CASRAESSGANVLTF. The CDR3, as DNA: TGTGCCAGTAGAGCGGAATCCTCTGGGGCCAACGTCCTGACTTTC.

The chain couples TRBV19 to TRBJ1-2, with 9 bases lining up with TRBD1. V was clipped by 6 bases and J by 0 bases; unmatched bases: 11. Germline V lookup: CDR1 LNHDA, CDR2 SQIVND (reference sequence). The CDR3 loop spans 17 amino acids. The CDR3 region is CASRILRDRASNYGYTF. CDR3 DNA: TGTGCCAGTAGGATCCTTCGGGACAGGGCCTCTAACTATGGCTACACCTTC.

This clone was seen only a few times. The gene calls are TRBV3-1 (or the pseudogene TRBV3-2) and TRBJ1-5; unclear D gene. The CDR3 has 14 amino acids. Germline CDR1 LGHDT, CDR2 YNNKEL (reference sequence). V lost 1 base and J 5 bases, leaving 9 bases between the germline ends. The CDR3 loop reads CASSQVSGDQPQHF. The CDR3 coding sequence is TGTGCCAGCAGCCAAGTTTCGGGAGATCAGCCCCAGCATTTT.